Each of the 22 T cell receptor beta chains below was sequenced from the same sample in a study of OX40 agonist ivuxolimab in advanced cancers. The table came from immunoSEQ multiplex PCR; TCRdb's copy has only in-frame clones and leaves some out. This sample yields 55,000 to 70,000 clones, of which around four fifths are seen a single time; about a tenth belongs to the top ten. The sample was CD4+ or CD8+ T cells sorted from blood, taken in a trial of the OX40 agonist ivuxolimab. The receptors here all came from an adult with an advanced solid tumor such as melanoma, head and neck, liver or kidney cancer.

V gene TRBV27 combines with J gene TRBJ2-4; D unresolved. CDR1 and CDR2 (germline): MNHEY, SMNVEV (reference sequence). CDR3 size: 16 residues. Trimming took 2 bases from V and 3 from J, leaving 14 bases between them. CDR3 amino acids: CASSLPQGRGKNIQYF. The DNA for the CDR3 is TGTGCCAGCAGTTTACCCCAAGGCCGAGGCAAAAACATTCAGTACTTC.

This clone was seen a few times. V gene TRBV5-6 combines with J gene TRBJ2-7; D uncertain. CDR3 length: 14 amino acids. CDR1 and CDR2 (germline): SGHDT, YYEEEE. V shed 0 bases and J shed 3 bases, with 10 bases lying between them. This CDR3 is CASSLGRLYYEQYF. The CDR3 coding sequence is TGTGCCAGCAGCTTGGGCAGGTTATACTACGAGCAGTACTTC.

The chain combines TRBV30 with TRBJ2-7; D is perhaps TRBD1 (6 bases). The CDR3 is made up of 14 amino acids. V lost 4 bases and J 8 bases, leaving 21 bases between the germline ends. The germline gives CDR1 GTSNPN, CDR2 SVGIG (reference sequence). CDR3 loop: CAWNPGTNIRQQYF. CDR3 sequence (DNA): TGTGCCTGGAACCCCGGGACAAATATACGACAGCAGTACTTC.

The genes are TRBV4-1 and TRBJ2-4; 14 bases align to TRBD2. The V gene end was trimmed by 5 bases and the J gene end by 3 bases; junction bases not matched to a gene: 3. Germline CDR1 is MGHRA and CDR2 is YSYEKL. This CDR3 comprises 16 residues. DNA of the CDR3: TGCGCCAGCAGCAAGACTAGCGGGGGGGTCAAAAACATTCAGTACTTC. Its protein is CASSKTSGGVKNIQYF.

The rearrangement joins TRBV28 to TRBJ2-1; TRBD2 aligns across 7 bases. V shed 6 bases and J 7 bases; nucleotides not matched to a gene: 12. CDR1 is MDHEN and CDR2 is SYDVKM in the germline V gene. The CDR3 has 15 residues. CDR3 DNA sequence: TGTGCCAGCAGCTTCGTGGGAGGGAGTAATAATGAGCAGTTCTTC. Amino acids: CASSFVGGSNNEQFF.

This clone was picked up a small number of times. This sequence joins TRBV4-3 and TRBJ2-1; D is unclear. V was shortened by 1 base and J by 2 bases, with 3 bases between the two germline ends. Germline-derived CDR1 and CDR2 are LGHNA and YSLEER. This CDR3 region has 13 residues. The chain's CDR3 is CASSQVPYNEQFF. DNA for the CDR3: TGCGCCAGCAGCCAAGTCCCCTACAATGAGCAGTTCTTC.

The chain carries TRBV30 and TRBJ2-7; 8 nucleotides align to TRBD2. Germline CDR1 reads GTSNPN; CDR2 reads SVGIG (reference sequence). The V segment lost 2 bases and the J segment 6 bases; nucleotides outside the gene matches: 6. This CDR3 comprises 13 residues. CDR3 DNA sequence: TGTGCCTGGAGTAGTAGCGGGACGGGCGAGCAGTACTTC. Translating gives CAWSSSGTGEQYF.

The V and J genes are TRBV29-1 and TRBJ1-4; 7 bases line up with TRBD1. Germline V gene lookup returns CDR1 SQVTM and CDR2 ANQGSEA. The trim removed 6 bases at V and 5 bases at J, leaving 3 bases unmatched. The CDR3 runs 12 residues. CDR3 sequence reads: CSVGQVNEKLFF. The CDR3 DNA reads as TGCAGCGTAGGACAGGTGAATGAAAAACTGTTTTTT.

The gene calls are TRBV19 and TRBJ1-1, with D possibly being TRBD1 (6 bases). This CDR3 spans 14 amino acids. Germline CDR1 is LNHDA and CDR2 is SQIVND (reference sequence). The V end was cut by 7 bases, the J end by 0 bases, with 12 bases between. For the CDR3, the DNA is TGTGCCAGTAACAGTCAGGGGATGAACACTGAAGCTTTCTTT. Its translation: CASNSQGMNTEAFF.

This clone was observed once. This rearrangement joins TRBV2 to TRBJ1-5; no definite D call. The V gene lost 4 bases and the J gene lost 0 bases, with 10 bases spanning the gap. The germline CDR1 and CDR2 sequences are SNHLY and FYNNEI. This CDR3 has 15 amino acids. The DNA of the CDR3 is TGTGCCAGCAGTGCGTCATGGGATAGCAATCAGCCCCAGCATTTT. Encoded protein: CASSASWDSNQPQHF.

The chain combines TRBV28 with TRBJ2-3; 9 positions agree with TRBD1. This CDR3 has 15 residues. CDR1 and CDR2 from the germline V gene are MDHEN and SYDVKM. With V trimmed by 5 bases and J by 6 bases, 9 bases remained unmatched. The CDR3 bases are TGTGCCAGCAGTACCTGGACAGGGGTTAAGGATACGCAGTATTTT. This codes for CASSTWTGVKDTQYF.

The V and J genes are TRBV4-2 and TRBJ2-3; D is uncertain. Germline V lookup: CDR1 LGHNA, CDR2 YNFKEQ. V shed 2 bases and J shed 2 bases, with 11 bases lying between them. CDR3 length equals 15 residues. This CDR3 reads CASSQPEDLTDTQYF. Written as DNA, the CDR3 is TGTGCCAGCAGCCAACCCGAGGATCTCACAGATACGCAGTATTTT.

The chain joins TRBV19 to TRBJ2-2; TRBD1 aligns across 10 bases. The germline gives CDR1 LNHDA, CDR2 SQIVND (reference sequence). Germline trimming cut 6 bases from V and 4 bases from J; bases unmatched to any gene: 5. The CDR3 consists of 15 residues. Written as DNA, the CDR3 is TGTGCCAGTAGCGACAGGGGGCGATCCACCGGGGAGCTGTTTTTT. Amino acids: CASSDRGRSTGELFF.

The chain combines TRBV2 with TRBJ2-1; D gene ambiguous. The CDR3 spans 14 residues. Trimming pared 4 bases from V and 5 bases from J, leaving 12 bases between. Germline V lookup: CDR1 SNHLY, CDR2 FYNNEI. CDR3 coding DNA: TGTGCCAGCAGTGCGGCTACGAATAACAATGAGCAGTTCTTC. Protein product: CASSAATNNNEQFF.

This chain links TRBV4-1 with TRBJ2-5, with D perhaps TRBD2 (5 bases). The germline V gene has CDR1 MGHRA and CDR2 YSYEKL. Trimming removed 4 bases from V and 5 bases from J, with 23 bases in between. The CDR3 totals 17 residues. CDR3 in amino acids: CASSPLTLDPRRETQYF. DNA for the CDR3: TGCGCCAGCAGCCCCCTTACATTGGACCCAAGGAGGGAGACCCAGTACTTC.

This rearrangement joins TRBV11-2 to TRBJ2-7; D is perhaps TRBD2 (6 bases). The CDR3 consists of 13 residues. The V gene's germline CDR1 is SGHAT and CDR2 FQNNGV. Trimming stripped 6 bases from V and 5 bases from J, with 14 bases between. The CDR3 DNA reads TGTGCCAGCAGTGGCTTTCGGGGGAACGAGCAGTACGTC. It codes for CASSGFRGNEQYV.

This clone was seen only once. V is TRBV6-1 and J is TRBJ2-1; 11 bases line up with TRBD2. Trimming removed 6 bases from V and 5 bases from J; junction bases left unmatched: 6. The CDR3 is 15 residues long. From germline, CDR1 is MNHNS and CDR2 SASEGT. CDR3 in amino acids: CASSYSGGANNEQFF. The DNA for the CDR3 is TGTGCCAGCAGCTATAGCGGGGGGGCGAACAATGAGCAGTTCTTC.

CDR3 sequence: CASRTQQGDYGYTF. The CDR3 DNA follows: TGTGCCAGCAGAACCCAACAGGGTGACTATGGCTACACCTTC. The rearrangement joins TRBV27 to TRBJ1-2; D is perhaps TRBD1 (6 bases). There are 14 residues in the CDR3. CDR1 is MNHEY, CDR2 SMNVEV, per germline (reference sequence). V lost 6 bases to trimming and J lost 3 bases, with 14 bases between them.

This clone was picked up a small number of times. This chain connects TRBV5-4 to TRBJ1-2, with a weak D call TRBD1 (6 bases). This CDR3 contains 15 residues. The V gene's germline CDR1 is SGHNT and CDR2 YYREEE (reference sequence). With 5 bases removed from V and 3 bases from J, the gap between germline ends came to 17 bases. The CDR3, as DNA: TGTGCCAGCAGAGAGGGAGGGGGGAACGACTATGGCTACACCTTC. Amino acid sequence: CASREGGGNDYGYTF.

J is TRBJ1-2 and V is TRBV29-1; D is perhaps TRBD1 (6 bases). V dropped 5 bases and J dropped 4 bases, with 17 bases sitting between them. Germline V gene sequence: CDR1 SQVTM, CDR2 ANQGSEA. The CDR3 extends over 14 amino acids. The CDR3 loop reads CSVQGLIPPYGYTF. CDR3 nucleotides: TGCAGCGTTCAGGGGTTAATTCCCCCCTATGGCTACACCTTC.

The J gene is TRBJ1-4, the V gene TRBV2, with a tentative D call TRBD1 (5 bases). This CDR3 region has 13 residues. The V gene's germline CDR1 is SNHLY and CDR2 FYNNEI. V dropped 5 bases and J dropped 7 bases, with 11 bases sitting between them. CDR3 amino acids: CASSIRQFEKLFF. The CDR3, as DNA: TGTGCCAGCAGTATCAGACAGTTTGAAAAACTGTTTTTT.

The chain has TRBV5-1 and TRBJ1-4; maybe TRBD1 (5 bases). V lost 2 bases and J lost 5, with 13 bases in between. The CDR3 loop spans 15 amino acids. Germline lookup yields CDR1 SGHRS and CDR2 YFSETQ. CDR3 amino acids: CASSFLGGENEKLFF. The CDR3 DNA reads TGCGCCAGCAGCTTCTTGGGGGGTGAGAATGAAAAACTGTTTTTT.